Listed below are T cell receptor beta chains from one sample, sequenced in a study of vaccination and CD4 T cells after COVID-19. TCRdb re-called the PCR reads through MiXCR, storing one row per CDR3 protein. This table holds under 20,000 distinct CDR3 sequences, 42% found once. Antigens for these TCRs are unknown. The source material was cultured CD4+ T cells from blood. These receptor sequences come from a human donor with COVID-19. Both conserved end residues are part of each CDR3. A D gene is named only where the DNA matches it firmly. The size of a clone is reported for some rows only, either as once, few or many, or as a class for expanded clones.

>TRBJ2-1|TRBV6-2/TRBV6-3|TRBD1|.
CASSYGRRGRLEQFF
TGTGCCAGCAGTTACGGGCGCAGGGGGCGTCTTGAGCAGTTCTTC
>TRBJ1-4|TRBV21-1|.|.
CASSLPSGQGVEKLFF
TGTGCCAGCAGCTTACCCTCGGGACAGGGGGTGGAAAAACTGTTTTTT
>TRBJ1-5|TRBV6-1|.|.
CASSRDGSNQPQHF
TGTGCCAGCAGTCGGGACGGTAGCAATCAGCCCCAGCATTTT
>TRBJ2-2|TRBV6-2/TRBV6-3|.|few
CASSYVTSGLNTGELFF
TGTGCCAGCAGTTACGTCACCAGTGGGCTGAACACCGGGGAGCTGTTTTTT
>TRBJ1-2|TRBV30|TRBD1|medium-sized
CASSGDSSNYGYTF
TGTGCCTCCTCGGGGGACAGTTCTAACTATGGCTACACCTTC
>TRBJ1-5|TRBV5-1|TRBD1|few
CASSVTGSGNQPQHF
TGCGCCAGCAGCGTGACAGGGTCGGGCAATCAGCCCCAGCATTTT
>TRBJ1-1|TRBV5-1|.|once
CASSLRTTNTEAFF
TGCGCCAGCAGCTTGCGTACAACGAACACTGAAGCTTTCTTT
>TRBJ1-2|TRBV6-1|.|.
CASSALRGSYGYTF
TGTGCCAGCAGTGCCCTCAGGGGAAGCTATGGCTACACCTTC
>TRBJ2-5|TRBV28|TRBD1|few
CASSSPGTGKETQYF
TGTGCCAGCAGTTCCCCCGGGACAGGGAAAGAGACCCAGTACTTC
>TRBJ1-2|TRBV6-5|.|.
CASSYPGTNYGYTF
TGTGCCAGCAGTTACCCAGGGACTAACTATGGCTACACCTTC
>TRBJ1-5|TRBV30|.|.
CAWSPDTLLYQPQHF
TGTGCCTGGAGCCCGGACACCTTATTATATCAGCCCCAGCATTTT
>TRBJ2-7|TRBV12-3/TRBV12-4|.|once
CASSLRANYEQYF
TGTGCCAGCAGCCTACGGGCCAACTACGAGCAGTACTTC
>TRBJ2-7|TRBV29-1|.|.
CSVEDSSLDLGEQYF
TGCAGCGTTGAGGACTCAAGCCTAGATTTGGGAGAGCAGTACTTC
>TRBJ1-5|TRBV10-3|.|few
CAISESLQSNQPQHF
TGTGCCATCAGTGAGTCCTTACAGAGCAATCAGCCCCAGCATTTT
>TRBJ2-1|TRBV7-2|.|.
CASSLDRQVAQEFF
TGTGCCAGCAGCTTAGATCGACAGGTAGCGCAAGAGTTCTTC
>TRBJ2-7|TRBV20-1|.|.
CSASGDHSYEQYF
TGCAGTGCTAGTGGTGACCACTCCTACGAGCAGTACTTC
>TRBJ1-2|TRBV19|TRBD1|.
CASSKGGVGTANYGYTF
TGTGCCAGTAGTAAGGGGGGAGTAGGGACAGCTAACTATGGCTACACCTTC
>TRBJ1-1|TRBV10-1|TRBD1|.
CASSEAGGSEAFF
TGCGCCAGCAGTGAGGCAGGGGGCAGCGAAGCTTTCTTT
>TRBJ2-5|TRBV10-1|.|few
CASSELKGFRQETQYF
TGCGCCAGCAGTGAGTTGAAGGGATTTAGGCAAGAGACCCAGTACTTC
>TRBJ2-2|TRBV5-1|TRBD2|.
CASTVAGRGTGELFF
TGCGCCAGCACCGTAGCGGGGAGGGGGACCGGGGAGCTGTTTTTT
>TRBJ1-1|TRBV12-3/TRBV12-4|.|.
CASRGDADFNTEAFF
TGTGCCAGCAGGGGGGACGCTGATTTTAACACTGAAGCTTTCTTT
>TRBJ2-3|TRBV19|TRBD2|.
CASTATPRGGPDTQYF
TGTGCCAGTACCGCTACACCCCGGGGGGGGCCAGATACGCAGTATTTT
>TRBJ1-5|TRBV12-3/TRBV12-4|TRBD1|.
CASSLAGGGQPQHF
TGTGCCAGCAGTTTAGCAGGGGGCGGTCAGCCCCAGCATTTT
>TRBJ1-2|TRBV7-2|TRBD1|few
CASSKRGQTGHGYTF
TGTGCCAGCAGCAAGAGGGGGCAGACCGGGCATGGCTACACCTTC
>TRBJ1-3|TRBV20-1|TRBD1|.
CSASDEAGTGTGNTIYF
TGCAGTGCTAGCGACGAGGCCGGGACAGGGACTGGAAACACCATATATTTT
>TRBJ1-1|TRBV6-1|.|.
CASRRMQQGAANTEAFF
TGTGCCAGCAGACGTATGCAACAGGGTGCGGCGAACACTGAAGCTTTCTTT
>TRBJ1-6|TRBV6-2/TRBV6-3|TRBD1|once
CASSYSGQGTPLHF
TGTGCCAGCAGTTACTCTGGACAGGGGACACCCCTCCACTTT
>TRBJ2-7|TRBV6-1|TRBD1|few
CASGPAGTGGVRYEQYF
TGTGCCAGCGGACCTGCCGGGACAGGGGGCGTTCGGTACGAGCAGTACTTC
>TRBJ2-5|TRBV6-1|.|.
CASSEGTVRVQETQYF
TGTGCCAGCAGTGAAGGAACGGTCCGGGTCCAAGAGACCCAGTACTTC
>TRBJ1-1|TRBV14|TRBD1|few
CASSHHRQGLAEAFF
TGTGCCAGCAGCCATCACCGACAGGGGCTCGCTGAAGCTTTCTTT
>TRBJ2-3|TRBV5-3|.|.
CASSLVTDTQYF
TGTGCCAGCAGCTTGGTAACAGATACGCAGTATTTT
>TRBJ1-1|TRBV30|.|.
CAWSPFKNTEAFF
TGTGCCTGGAGTCCATTTAAGAACACTGAAGCTTTCTTT
>TRBJ2-5|TRBV11-3|TRBD2|.
CASSLDSSGGARETQYF
TGTGCCAGCAGCTTAGACTCTAGCGGGGGGGCCAGGGAGACCCAGTACTTC
>TRBJ1-2|TRBV21-1|.|.
CASSKALSTGGSANYGYTF
TGTGCCAGCAGCAAAGCGCTTTCGACAGGGGGTTCAGCTAACTATGGCTACACCTTC
>TRBJ2-5|TRBV30|.|.
CAWSEGGYQETQYF
TGTGCCTGGAGTGAAGGCGGGTACCAAGAGACCCAGTACTTC
>TRBJ1-4|TRBV6-5|.|.
CASSYSTGLPTNEKLFF
TGTGCCAGCAGTTACTCCACAGGGCTCCCAACTAATGAAAAACTGTTTTTT
>TRBJ1-1|TRBV7-9|.|.
CASSLASRGWLNTEAFF
TGTGCCAGCAGCTTGGCCTCGAGGGGGTGGTTGAACACTGAAGCTTTCTTT
>TRBJ2-7|TRBV19|.|few
CASSIESGIAYEQYF
TGTGCCAGTAGTATAGAGTCCGGGATCGCCTACGAGCAGTACTTC
>TRBJ1-1|TRBV5-1|.|.
CASSFVGPTTVNTEAFF
TGCGCCAGCAGCTTTGTCGGTCCAACAACCGTGAACACTGAAGCTTTCTTT
>TRBJ1-2|TRBV6-1|TRBD1|medium-sized
CASSEASDRVLAGYGYTF
TGTGCCAGCAGTGAAGCAAGTGACAGGGTCTTGGCTGGCTATGGCTACACCTTC
>TRBJ1-4|TRBV20-1|TRBD1|few
CSVNRGGGANEKLFF
TGCAGCGTAAACAGGGGAGGGGGAGCTAATGAAAAACTGTTTTTT
>TRBJ1-3|TRBV20-1|.|few
CSARPSGQGENTIYF
TGCAGTGCTAGACCCTCAGGGCAGGGAGAGAACACCATATATTTT
>TRBJ1-6|TRBV6-1|.|.
CASSKSDSPLHF
TGTGCCAGCAGTAAATCAGATTCACCCCTCCACTTT
>TRBJ2-5|TRBV6-2/TRBV6-3|TRBD2|.
CASSLRLAGGVETQYF
TGTGCCAGCAGTTTGAGACTAGCGGGGGGTGTGGAGACCCAGTACTTC
>TRBJ2-5|TRBV2|.|few
CATASGTYKETQYF
TGTGCCACCGCCTCCGGGACCTACAAAGAGACCCAGTACTTC
>TRBJ1-2|TRBV5-1|.|once
CASSFETNYGYTF
TGCGCCAGCAGCTTTGAGACAAACTATGGCTACACCTTC
>TRBJ1-5|TRBV5-6|TRBD1|.
CASSLQSGQGAVQPQHF
TGTGCCAGCAGCTTGCAATCCGGACAGGGGGCGGTTCAGCCCCAGCATTTT